One sample yielded the 32 T cell receptor beta chains listed below, sequenced in a study. Via MiXCR, TCRdb re-called the 5' RACE reads, giving one row per CDR3 protein. Of 30,000 to 40,000 distinct CDR3 sequences in the sample, about 26% were seen once. The sample comprised naive CD4+ T cells sorted from a lymph node. The subset denotes: naive CD4+ T cells, CD4+CD45RA+CD25-. These receptors originate from a female donor with breast cancer.

Ten or more counts support this clonotype. J is TRBJ1-2 and V is TRBV4-1; 7 positions match TRBD1. The germline gives CDR1 MGHRA, CDR2 YSYEKL. V lost 4 bases to trimming and J lost 6 bases; unmatched junction nucleotides: 14. CDR3 length: 16 residues. The chain's CDR3 is CASSRGDRAGLDGYTF. DNA for the CDR3: TGCGCCAGCAGCCGAGGAGACAGGGCGGGTCTCGATGGCTACACCTTC.

This clonotype was found once. The V call is TRBV9, the J call TRBJ2-2; D might be TRBD2 (6 bases). This CDR3 spans 14 amino acids. The V end lost 3 bases, the J end lost 8 bases, and 14 bases lay between the germline ends. Germline CDR1 is SGDLS and CDR2 is YYNGEE. The CDR3 loop is CASSAQIAGGELFF. CDR3 DNA sequence: TGTGCCAGCAGCGCACAAATTGCGGGAGGGGAGCTGTTTTTT.

The sample holds many counts of this clonotype. The chain employs TRBV5-1 and TRBJ2-7; TRBD1 is a possible D gene (6 bases). V was shortened by 7 bases and J by 2 bases, with 19 bases between the two germline ends. This CDR3 is built from 15 residues. Per the germline V gene, CDR1 is SGHRS and CDR2 is YFSETQ. CDR3 DNA sequence: TGCGCCAGCCGCCCAGGGGCAATGTCTACCTACGAGCAGTACTTC. It is translated as CASRPGAMSTYEQYF. The entire variable domain, with the rest obtained from reference TRBV5-1 and TRBJ2-7, is as follows: KAGVTQTPRYLIKTRGQQVTLSCSPISGHRSVSWYQQTPGQGLQFLFEYFSETQRNKGNFPGRFSGRQFSNSRSEMNVSTLELGDSALYLCASRPGAMSTYEQYFGPGTRLTVT.

This clonotype was seen at least ten times. This chain connects TRBV7-2 to TRBJ2-1; 9 bases align to TRBD2. Trimming took 11 bases from V and 4 from J; bases not matched to a gene: 9. The germline V gene has CDR1 SGHTA and CDR2 FQGNSA. The CDR3 covers 14 residues. The CDR3 sequence is CASRASGEYNEQFF. CDR3 in DNA: TGTGCCTCCCGGGCTAGCGGGGAGTACAATGAGCAGTTCTTC. Full variable domain (outside the CDR3, taken from reference TRBV7-2 and TRBJ2-1): GAGVSQSPSNKVTEKGKDVELRCDPISGHTALYWYRQSLGQGLEFLIYFQGNSAPDKSGLPSDRFSAERTGGSVSTLTIQRTQQEDSAVYLCASRASGEYNEQFFGPGTRLTVL.

Points on this clonotype: A much larger clone differs from this one at a single base, so this may be a read error. This rearrangement joins TRBV12-3 or TRBV12-4 to TRBJ2-2, with 10 positions matching TRBD1. After removal of 7 bases from V and 4 bases from J, the junction contained 3 bases not matched to a gene. This CDR3 region has 14 residues. The CDR3 DNA reads as TGTGCCAGCAAGGGACAGGGGCGCACCGGGGAGCTGTTTTTT. Protein: CASKGQGRTGELFF.

This clonotype appeared a few times. The DNA of the CDR3 is TGTGCCAGCAGCGTAGGAGGGGGCCTGGAGGGCAATCAGCCCCAGCATTTT. Residues: CASSVGGGLEGNQPQHF. This sequence joins TRBV9 and TRBJ1-5; 7 bases are a match to TRBD1. The germline gives CDR1 SGDLS, CDR2 YYNGEE. This CDR3 is 17 amino acids long. With V trimmed by 0 bases and J by 2 bases, 8 bases remained unmatched.

This clonotype was seen a few times. The V gene is TRBV20-1, the J gene TRBJ2-3, with TRBD2 identical over 10 bases. CDR1 is DFQATT and CDR2 is SNEGSKA in the germline V gene (reference sequence). Germline trimming cut 0 bases from V and 5 bases from J; bases unmatched to any gene: 8. The CDR3 consists of 16 residues. Here the CDR3 reads CSARDRLAGYLDTQYF. The CDR3 nucleotides read TGCAGTGCTAGAGACAGACTAGCGGGTTATTTAGATACGCAGTATTTT.

The chain carries TRBV12-3 or TRBV12-4 and TRBJ2-2; no definite D call. Trimming took off 8 bases at V and 0 bases at J, with 10 bases between the two ends. The CDR3 spans 14 residues. CDR3 sequence: CASQVTANTGELFF. CDR3 sequence (DNA): TGTGCCAGCCAGGTTACAGCGAACACCGGGGAGCTGTTTTTT.

The rearrangement joins TRBV12-3 or TRBV12-4 to TRBJ2-2; 15 bases agree with TRBD2. Trimming cost V 6 bases and J 1 base; bases outside gene matches: 3. This CDR3 is 17 amino acids long. The CDR3 protein is CASRGTSGGRNTGELFF. Here the CDR3 DNA reads TGTGCCAGCAGAGGGACTAGCGGGGGGAGGAACACCGGGGAGCTGTTTTTT.

This chain links TRBV7-2 with TRBJ2-5; D may be TRBD1 or TRBD2 (5 bases each). The CDR3 has 15 amino acids. Trimming left V 1 base short and J 7 bases short, with 16 bases between. Germline values: CDR1 SGHTA, CDR2 FQGNSA. The CDR3 sequence: CASSLEVAAGRTQYF. As DNA, the CDR3 is TGTGCCAGCAGCTTAGAAGTCGCGGCAGGGAGGACCCAGTACTTC.

The gene calls are TRBV4-2 and TRBJ1-2, with a tentative D call TRBD1 (5 bases). This CDR3 region has 16 residues. V was pared by 0 bases and J by 0 bases, with 11 bases between. CDR1 is LGHNA and CDR2 is YNFKEQ in the germline V gene. CDR3 amino acids: CASSQEAAGSNYGYTF. The CDR3 region has the DNA TGTGCCAGCAGCCAAGAGGCGGCAGGGTCTAACTATGGCTACACCTTC.

This chain uses TRBV5-1 with TRBJ2-5, with 16 bases identical to TRBD2. Trimming at V came to 2 bases and at J to 4 bases, leaving 11 bases not matched to a gene. Germline loops: CDR1 SGHRS, CDR2 YFSETQ. The CDR3 is made up of 19 amino acids. This CDR3 reads CASSFTGTSGRAFVETQYF. In DNA form, the CDR3 reads TGCGCCAGCAGCTTCACCGGGACTAGCGGGAGGGCCTTTGTAGAGACCCAGTACTTC. Supplemented by reference TRBV5-1 and TRBJ2-5, the full variable domain reads KAGVTQTPRYLIKTRGQQVTLSCSPISGHRSVSWYQQTPGQGLQFLFEYFSETQRNKGNFPGRFSGRQFSNSRSEMNVSTLELGDSALYLCASSFTGTSGRAFVETQYFGPGTRLLVL.

This clonotype was counted only a few times. CDR3 loop: CASSEFREPETQYF. The CDR3 DNA reads TGTGCCAGCAGTGAATTTAGGGAGCCAGAGACCCAGTACTTC. This chain uses TRBV6-1 with TRBJ2-5, with a possible D match to TRBD2 (5 bases). Germline values: CDR1 MNHNS, CDR2 SASEGT. The CDR3 is made up of 14 amino acids. The V gene lost 2 bases and the J gene lost 4 bases, with 11 bases spanning the gap.

In its sample, this clonotype was seen a few times. The chain's CDR3 is CASSRRGGEKPQHF. The CDR3 nucleotides read TGTGCCAGCTCACGCCGAGGGGGCGAAAAGCCCCAGCATTTT. V and J are TRBV18 and TRBJ1-5, with 7 bases that match TRBD1. CDR1 KGHSH and CDR2 LQKENI come from the germline V gene. V was pared by 4 bases and J by 8 bases, with 8 bases of the junction left unmatched. The length of the CDR3 is 14 residues.

Only a few counts were recorded for this clonotype. V usage is TRBV7-2 and J usage is TRBJ2-6, with D hard to call. The V gene's germline CDR1 is SGHTA and CDR2 FQGNSA. Trimming stripped 2 bases from V and 0 bases from J, with 11 bases between. The CDR3 is 17 residues long. The CDR3 region has the DNA TGTGCCAGCAGCTTAAACGGTGGCAGCTCTGGGGCCAACGTCCTGACTTTC. It specifies CASSLNGGSSGANVLTF.

On this clonotype: This could be a read error, since a much larger clone is one nucleotide away. This rearrangement joins TRBV4-1 to TRBJ2-5; TRBD2 might be the D (6 bases). In germline, CDR1 is MGHRA, CDR2 YSYEKL. CDR3 length: 14 residues. The CDR3 protein is CTSKDRGNEETQYF. The CDR3 DNA reads TGCACCAGCAAAGATCGGGGGAATGAAGAGACCCAGTACTTC.

The table lists this clonotype with a few counts. The chain couples TRBV20-1 to TRBJ2-7; 7 bases are shared with TRBD2. The CDR3 loop spans 14 amino acids. Unmatched junction bases numbered 8, after V lost 4 bases and J lost 2 bases. The V gene's germline CDR1 is DFQATT and CDR2 SNEGSKA (reference sequence). CDR3 in amino acids: CSATGTINTYEQYF. The CDR3 DNA sequence: TGCAGTGCTACGGGGACTATTAATACCTACGAGCAGTACTTC.

This clonotype came up a few times. In DNA form, the CDR3 reads TGTGCCTGGAGTTGGGTAGCGGCTAGGGATGAGCAGTTCTTC. Its translation is CAWSWVAARDEQFF. This sequence joins TRBV30 and TRBJ2-1, with D tentatively TRBD2 (6 bases). Trimming removed 2 bases at V and 8 bases at J, with 16 bases between. The germline gives CDR1 GTSNPN, CDR2 SVGIG (reference sequence). This CDR3 spans 14 amino acids.

This clonotype was seen only a few times. This chain's CDR3 is CASSYSGHKFEEAFF. In nucleotides, the CDR3 is TGTGCCAGCAGTTACTCCGGACATAAATTTGAAGAAGCTTTCTTT. V usage is TRBV6-5 and J usage is TRBJ1-1; tentatively, D is TRBD1 (5 bases). The CDR3 length is 15 residues. Germline CDR1 MNHEY, CDR2 SVGAGI. Trimming cost V 0 bases and J 8 bases, with 16 bases left between them.

Concerning this clonotype: With a much larger clone just one base away, this may be a read error. The J gene is TRBJ2-5, the V gene TRBV5-8, with TRBD1 matching over 7 bases. Germline CDR1 and CDR2: SGHTS and YDEGEE. This CDR3 has 14 amino acids. CDR3 nucleotide sequence: TGTACCAGCAGCACCCGACAGGGATTTGAGACCCAGTACTTC. Translating it yields CTSSTRQGFETQYF.

The rearrangement uses TRBV5-5 and TRBJ2-2; the D is unclear. Germline V gene lookup returns CDR1 SGHKS and CDR2 YYEKEE (reference sequence). Trimming removed 1 base at V and 0 bases at J, with 7 bases between. The length of the CDR3 is 15 residues. CDR3: CASSLWVANTGELFF. The DNA of the CDR3 is TGTGCCAGCAGCTTGTGGGTAGCGAACACCGGGGAGCTGTTTTTT.

The rearrangement links TRBV12-3 or TRBV12-4 to TRBJ1-1, with a tentative D call TRBD1 (5 bases). Trimming removed 2 bases from V and 1 base from J, with 11 bases in between. This CDR3 is 15 amino acids long. The CDR3 reads CASSLTWGTNTEAFF. The CDR3 DNA reads as TGTGCCAGCAGTTTAACTTGGGGGACGAACACTGAAGCTTTCTTT.

The chain is built from TRBV5-1 and TRBJ2-2; the match to TRBD2 covers 7 bases. The V and J ends lost 4 bases and 4 bases, in that order; junction bases with no gene match: 10. The CDR3 extends over 16 amino acids. In germline, CDR1 is SGHRS, CDR2 YFSETQ. For the CDR3, the DNA is TGCGCCAGCAGCCCCGCGGGGCGGGAGAGCACCGGGGAGCTGTTTTTT. Its translation: CASSPAGRESTGELFF. The complete variable domain, with remaining parts taken from reference TRBV5-1 and TRBJ2-2, reads KAGVTQTPRYLIKTRGQQVTLSCSPISGHRSVSWYQQTPGQGLQFLFEYFSETQRNKGNFPGRFSGRQFSNSRSEMNVSTLELGDSALYLCASSPAGRESTGELFFGEGSRLTVL.

The rearrangement uses TRBV6-5 and TRBJ2-1; 7 bases line up with TRBD2. V lost 6 bases and J lost 9; bases outside the gene matches: 11. The CDR3 extends over 14 amino acids. The germline CDR1 and CDR2 sequences are MNHEY and SVGAGI. The CDR3 sequence: CASSRTRLAGEQFF. CDR3 coding DNA: TGTGCCAGCAGCCGAACCCGACTAGCCGGTGAGCAGTTCTTC.

This clonotype was seen more than once but under ten times. CDR3 nucleotide sequence: TGTGCCAGCAGCTGGACAGGGATGAACACTGAAGCTTTCTTT. Translating it yields CASSWTGMNTEAFF. This chain links TRBV12-3 or TRBV12-4 with TRBJ1-1; 8 bases are shared with TRBD1. The CDR3 runs to 14 residues. Germline trimming cut 6 bases from V and 0 bases from J; bases unmatched to any gene: 3.

This clonotype was observed many times. This chain uses TRBV5-6 with TRBJ2-3; no definite D call. CDR1 is SGHDT, CDR2 YYEEEE, per germline. This CDR3 has 17 residues. Trimming cost V 0 bases and J 0 bases, with 14 bases left between them. CDR3 bases: TGTGCCAGCAGCTTGGAGGTAGGGAAGTGGAGCACAGATACGCAGTATTTT. Amino acid sequence: CASSLEVGKWSTDTQYF. The whole variable domain, filled in from reference TRBV5-6 and TRBJ2-3, reads DAGVTQSPTHLIKTRGQQVTLRCSPKSGHDTVSWYQQALGQGPQFIFQYYEEEERQRGNFPDRFSGHQFPNYSSELNVNALLLGDSALYLCASSLEVGKWSTDTQYFGPGTRLTVL.

The V call is TRBV20-1, the J call TRBJ1-5; D not resolved. CDR1 is DFQATT and CDR2 is SNEGSKA in the germline V gene (reference sequence). V was shortened by 4 bases and J by 4 bases, with 8 bases between the two germline ends. The CDR3 runs to 12 residues. This CDR3 is CSAILGNQPQHF. For the CDR3, the DNA is TGCAGTGCTATCCTGGGGAATCAGCCCCAGCATTTT.

The chain carries TRBV5-1 and TRBJ2-7; TRBD2 matches at 7 bases. J lost 3 bases, V lost 0 bases, and 6 bases had no gene match. This CDR3 spans 15 amino acids. Germline V gene data show CDR1 as SGHRS and CDR2 as YFSETQ. CDR3 sequence: CASSLEGTNIYEQYF. DNA of the CDR3: TGCGCCAGCAGCTTGGAGGGGACTAACATCTACGAGCAGTACTTC. Combining the CDR3 with reference TRBV5-1 and TRBJ2-7 gives the whole variable domain KAGVTQTPRYLIKTRGQQVTLSCSPISGHRSVSWYQQTPGQGLQFLFEYFSETQRNKGNFPGRFSGRQFSNSRSEMNVSTLELGDSALYLCASSLEGTNIYEQYFGPGTRLTVT.

This clonotype was seen a few times. The chain employs TRBV4-2 and TRBJ2-7; TRBD1 matches 10 bases. V dropped 2 bases and J dropped 4; count of bases not matched to a gene: 5. The germline V gene encodes CDR1 LGHNA and CDR2 YNFKEQ. The CDR3 runs 15 residues. CDR3 DNA sequence: TGTGCCAGCAGCCAACCGACAGGGGGCAAGTACGAGCAGTACTTC. This gives the protein CASSQPTGGKYEQYF.

The rearrangement links TRBV29-1 to TRBJ2-3; the D is unclear. CDR1 and CDR2 (germline): SQVTM, ANQGSEA. This CDR3 region has 12 residues. Trimming removed 6 bases from V and 2 bases from J, with 9 bases in between. CDR3 in DNA: TGCAGCGTCCTAGATACCACAGATACGCAGTATTTT. It translates to CSVLDTTDTQYF.

In this sample, this clonotype turned up a few times. This chain links TRBV12-3 or TRBV12-4 with TRBJ2-1; tentative D call: TRBD2 (5 bases). V was cut by 4 bases and J by 8 bases, with 12 bases left in between. This CDR3 contains 13 residues. In DNA, the CDR3 is TGTGCCAGCAGTTCCCCAGCGAGGGATGAGCAGTTCTTC. Its protein product is CASSSPARDEQFF.

Ten or more counts support this clonotype. The chain links TRBV4-3 to TRBJ1-1, with D uncertain. V gave up 1 base and J gave up 3 bases, with 9 bases separating them. CDR1 is LGHNA, CDR2 YSLEER, per germline. The CDR3 contains 14 residues. CDR3 bases: TGCGCCAGCAGCCAAGGGGGTTGGGACACTGAAGCTTTCTTT. As protein: CASSQGGWDTEAFF.